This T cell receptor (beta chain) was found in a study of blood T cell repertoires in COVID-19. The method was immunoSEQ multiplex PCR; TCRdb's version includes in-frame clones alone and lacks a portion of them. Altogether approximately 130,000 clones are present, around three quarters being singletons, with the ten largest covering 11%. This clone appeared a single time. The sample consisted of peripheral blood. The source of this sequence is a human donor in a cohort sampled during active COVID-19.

DNA of the CDR3: TGTGCCAGCAGCCAAGGGCGCAGGGTGTACACTGAAGCTTTCTTT. Its translation is CASSQGRRVYTEAFF. The chain combines TRBV3-1 (or the pseudogene TRBV3-2) with TRBJ1-1, with D perhaps matching TRBD1 (5 bases). V lost 1 base to trimming and J lost 3 bases, with 12 bases between them. The CDR3 is 15 residues long. CDR1 and CDR2 (germline): LGHDT, YNNKEL (reference sequence).